This T cell receptor (beta chain) came from a study of blood T cell repertoires in COVID-19. Study background: COVID-19 samples from acute and convalescent phases originated in the United States, Italy and Spain. Sources were T cells, B-cell-depleted T cells, or PBMCs; the material itself was cDNA or gDNA.

Original handling: Amplification of reference gene primers was used by the study to estimate nucleated cell counts. Profiled with immunoSEQ multiplex PCR; TCRdb holds only in-frame clones, not every one. V and J calls and clone size come straight from that table; D and trimming were deduced from the DNA. Of about 140,000 clones listed, roughly 80% are singletons. This CDR3 is 16 amino acids long. The junction had 7 bases not matched to a gene; V was cut back by 3 bases and J by 2 bases. Germline V gene data show CDR1 as SEHNR and CDR2 as FQNEAQ (reference sequence). The chain has TRBV7-9 and TRBJ2-7, with TRBD1 matching 10 bases. Sequencing was performed on peripheral blood. The source of this sequence is a man aged 70-80 years who had recovered from COVID-19. DNA of the CDR3: TGTGCCAGCAGCTTCGCAGGGACAGGGGTTACCTACGAGCAGTACTTC. The encoded protein is CASSFAGTGVTYEQYF. Looking up the rest from reference TRBV7-9 and TRBJ2-7 gives the full variable domain: DTGVSQNPRHKITKRGQNVTFRCDPISEHNRLYWYRQTLGQGPEFLTYFQNEAQLEKSRLLSDRFSAERPKGSFSTLEIQRTEQGDSAMYLCASSFAGTGVTYEQYFGPGTRLTVT.